The 22 T cell receptor beta chains reported below all come from one sample, sequenced in a study of cytomegalovirus exposure and HLA in healthy donors. The study ran its PCR with 60 Vbeta and 13 Jbeta primers. Generated by immunoSEQ multiplex PCR, the TCRdb table keeps only in-frame clones and is missing some. The table lists over 130,000 clones, about 75% of them singletons. The sequencing sample was made of PBMCs. These receptors originate from a woman aged 30 to 39 in good health and CMV-seronegative.

V is TRBV5-4 and J is TRBJ1-2; 7 nucleotides agree with TRBD1. V was clipped by 4 bases and J by 8 bases; unmatched bases: 17. CDR1 and CDR2 (germline): SGHNT, YYREEE (reference sequence). The CDR3 runs 16 residues. The CDR3 reads CASSVAGTAGMEGYTF. CDR3 DNA sequence: TGTGCCAGCAGCGTAGCCGGGACAGCCGGGATGGAGGGCTACACCTTC.

The sample holds a few counts of this clone. The chain joins TRBV20-1 to TRBJ2-7; D is possibly TRBD2 (5 bases). V was shortened by 5 bases and J by 7 bases, with 12 bases between the two germline ends. The CDR3 is 11 residues long. Germline CDR1 DFQATT, CDR2 SNEGSKA (reference sequence). The CDR3 reads CSAVRTFEQYV. CDR3 nucleotides: TGCAGTGCTGTAAGGACTTTTGAGCAGTACGTC.

The chain is built from TRBV11-1 and TRBJ1-2; TRBD1 aligns across 9 bases. V shed 8 bases and J 6 bases; nucleotides not matched to a gene: 7. This CDR3 region has 13 residues. Germline-derived CDR1 and CDR2 are SGHAT and FQDESV (reference sequence). In DNA, the CDR3 is TGTGCCAGCGGCGCGGACAGGGGAGATGGCTACACCTTC. Amino acids: CASGADRGDGYTF.

Of note for this clone: The sample holds other DNA sequences that translate to the same CDR3. The chain links TRBV5-1 to TRBJ2-5; TRBD2 matches at 7 bases. The ends lost 0 bases at V and 3 bases at J; junction bases unmatched: 2. The V gene's germline CDR1 is SGHRS and CDR2 YFSETQ. This CDR3 has 14 residues. The CDR3 loop is CASSLVAGEETQYF. CDR3 nucleotides: TGCGCCAGCAGCTTGGTGGCGGGGGAAGAGACCCAGTACTTC.

The chain links TRBV28 to TRBJ2-2; a weak D match, TRBD1 (5 bases). The V end was cut by 8 bases, the J end by 0 bases, with 13 bases between. Germline loops: CDR1 MDHEN, CDR2 SYDVKM. The CDR3 loop spans 15 amino acids. As DNA, the CDR3 is TGTGCCAGCTTTGGGGCCCCTTCGAACACCGGGGAGCTGTTTTTT. The encoded protein is CASFGAPSNTGELFF. The full variable domain, in which reference TRBV28 and TRBJ2-2 provide the parts outside the CDR3, is DVKVTQSSRYLVKRTGEKVFLECVQDMDHENMFWYRQDPGLGLRLIYFSYDVKMKEKGDIPEGYSVSREKKERFSLILESASTNQTSMYLCASFGAPSNTGELFFGEGSRLTVL.

The chain employs TRBV6-4 and TRBJ2-1; 13 nucleotides match TRBD2. CDR1 is MRHNA and CDR2 is SNTAGT in the germline V gene. The CDR3 is 15 amino acids. Trimming cost V 3 bases and J 6 bases; bases outside gene matches: 2. CDR3 nucleotides: TGTGCCAGCAGTGAACTAGCGGGAGGGGCCAATGAGCAGTTCTTC. Translating it yields CASSELAGGANEQFF.

This chain joins TRBV6-6 and TRBJ2-2, with 10 bases fitting TRBD2. CDR1 is MNHNY and CDR2 is SVGAGI in the germline V gene (reference sequence). This CDR3 has 15 amino acids. V lost 6 bases, J lost 8 bases, and 9 bases stayed unmatched. The CDR3 DNA sequence: TGTGCCAGCAGGAAACAGCGGGAGGGAAGTGGGGAGCTGTTTTTT. Its protein is CASRKQREGSGELFF.

V gene TRBV6-6 combines with J gene TRBJ2-2; no firm D call. The CDR3 length is 16 residues. Germline V gene lookup returns CDR1 MNHNY and CDR2 SVGAGI (reference sequence). Trimming took off 0 bases at V and 7 bases at J, with 15 bases between the two ends. The CDR3 reads CASSYSIQFQNGELFF. For the CDR3, the DNA is TGTGCCAGCAGTTACTCGATTCAGTTTCAGAACGGGGAGCTGTTTTTT.

The chain joins TRBV5-1 to TRBJ1-3, with D perhaps TRBD1 (6 bases). The germline gives CDR1 SGHRS, CDR2 YFSETQ. V was cut by 4 bases and J by 3 bases, with 14 bases left in between. The CDR3 spans 15 residues. The CDR3 here is CASSRNRDIGNTIYF. The CDR3 DNA sequence: TGCGCCAGCAGCAGAAATCGGGACATTGGAAACACCATATATTTT. Supplemented by reference TRBV5-1 and TRBJ1-3, the full variable domain reads KAGVTQTPRYLIKTRGQQVTLSCSPISGHRSVSWYQQTPGQGLQFLFEYFSETQRNKGNFPGRFSGRQFSNSRSEMNVSTLELGDSALYLCASSRNRDIGNTIYFGEGSWLTVV.

This clone was counted only a few times. The chain links TRBV7-3 to TRBJ1-1; tentatively, D is TRBD1 (5 bases). Trimming removed 1 base at V and 5 bases at J, with 11 bases between. This CDR3 has 14 amino acids. Germline V gives CDR1 SGHTA, CDR2 FQGTGA. Here the CDR3 reads CASSLSGRGTEAFF. The CDR3 DNA follows: TGTGCCAGCAGCTTAAGCGGACGGGGGACTGAAGCTTTCTTT.

The V call is TRBV7-3, the J call TRBJ1-6, with 10 positions matching TRBD1. The ends lost 5 bases at V and 8 bases at J; junction bases unmatched: 3. The CDR3 contains 14 residues. The germline V gene has CDR1 SGHTA and CDR2 FQGTGA. The CDR3 sequence: CASSTGTGDSPLHF. The DNA for the CDR3 is TGTGCCAGCAGCACCGGGACAGGGGATTCACCCCTCCACTTT.

The chain links TRBV7-3 to TRBJ2-1; D is perhaps TRBD1 (5 bases). Germline CDR1 SGHTA, CDR2 FQGTGA. Trimming removed 2 bases from V and 1 base from J, with 12 bases in between. The CDR3 loop spans 16 amino acids. CDR3 protein: CASSLVGRQSYNEQFF. CDR3 DNA: TGTGCCAGCAGCTTAGTGGGGCGGCAGTCCTACAATGAGCAGTTCTTC.

This chain uses TRBV15 with TRBJ1-2; D call uncertain. Germline loops: CDR1 LNHNV, CDR2 YYDKDF (reference sequence). With 2 bases removed from V and 4 bases from J, the gap between germline ends came to 17 bases. The CDR3 runs 16 residues. CDR3 sequence reads: CATSRSRLTVGYGYTF. In DNA form, the CDR3 reads TGTGCCACCAGCAGATCGCGCCTAACAGTGGGCTATGGCTACACCTTC.

This clone was observed once. J is TRBJ2-5 and V is TRBV6-6; TRBD2 aligns across 12 bases. Germline CDR1 is MNHNY and CDR2 is SVGAGI (reference sequence). V dropped 4 bases and J dropped 4; count of bases not matched to a gene: 7. The CDR3 consists of 16 residues. In nucleotides, the CDR3 is TGTGCCAGCAGTTCGACTAGCGGGAGTGTGGGAGAGACCCAGTACTTC. Protein: CASSSTSGSVGETQYF.

This rearrangement joins TRBV6-1 to TRBJ1-5; TRBD1 aligns across 9 bases. After removal of 6 bases from V and 5 bases from J, the junction contained 5 bases not matched to a gene. CDR3 length: 14 amino acids. From germline, CDR1 is MNHNS and CDR2 SASEGT. The CDR3 spells CASRAGTGYQPQHF. The CDR3 coding sequence is TGTGCCAGCAGAGCCGGGACAGGGTATCAGCCCCAGCATTTT.

This clone appeared a single time. The V and J genes are TRBV5-1 and TRBJ2-1; TRBD2 matches 9 bases. The V gene's germline CDR1 is SGHRS and CDR2 YFSETQ. The J segment lost 8 bases and the V segment lost 5 bases, leaving 8 bases of the junction unmatched. The CDR3 consists of 14 residues. This CDR3 is CASSNPSGDHEQFF. CDR3 bases: TGCGCCAGCAGTAACCCTAGCGGGGACCATGAGCAGTTCTTC. The full variable domain, rest sourced from reference TRBV5-1 and TRBJ2-1, is KAGVTQTPRYLIKTRGQQVTLSCSPISGHRSVSWYQQTPGQGLQFLFEYFSETQRNKGNFPGRFSGRQFSNSRSEMNVSTLELGDSALYLCASSNPSGDHEQFFGPGTRLTVL.

V and J are TRBV28 and TRBJ1-1, with no clear D. Germline V gives CDR1 MDHEN, CDR2 SYDVKM. Trimming removed 4 bases from V and 2 bases from J, with 8 bases in between. This CDR3 is built from 13 residues. Here the CDR3 reads CASSSPTNTEAFF. The CDR3 DNA follows: TGTGCCAGCAGTTCTCCAACTAACACTGAAGCTTTCTTT.

The chain links TRBV6-5 to TRBJ1-5; 7 nucleotides line up with TRBD1. Germline loops: CDR1 MNHEY, CDR2 SVGAGI. CDR3 length: 16 residues. V shed 4 bases, J shed 5 bases, and the junction held 11 bases outside the gene matches. DNA for the CDR3: TGTGCCAGCAGTTCTAGACAGGGCGGTACGGATCAGCCCCAGCATTTT. Protein sequence: CASSSRQGGTDQPQHF.

This clone was detected once. V gene TRBV6-5 combines with J gene TRBJ2-1; 7 bases are a match to TRBD2. Germline V gene lookup returns CDR1 MNHEY and CDR2 SVGAGI. This CDR3 has 14 residues. J was trimmed by 5 bases and V by 9 bases; bases with no gene match: 10. Written as DNA, the CDR3 is TGTGCCAGGGGGAGGCGGGAGATCCACAATGAGCAGTTCTTC. Residues: CARGRREIHNEQFF.

The chain couples TRBV7-3 to TRBJ2-6, with a tentative D call TRBD2 (5 bases). The germline V gene has CDR1 SGHTA and CDR2 FQGTGA. V lost 5 bases and J 0 bases, leaving 23 bases between the germline ends. The CDR3 sequence is 20 residues long. CDR3 in amino acids: CASSAKGPGSIFSGANVLTF. Written as DNA, the CDR3 is TGTGCCAGCAGCGCTAAGGGTCCGGGGTCAATCTTCTCTGGGGCCAACGTCCTGACTTTC. Combining the CDR3 with reference TRBV7-3 and TRBJ2-6 gives the whole variable domain GAGVSQTPSNKVTEKGKYVELRCDPISGHTALYWYRQSLGQGPEFLIYFQGTGAADDSGLPNDRFFAVRPEGSVSTLKIQRTERGDSAVYLCASSAKGPGSIFSGANVLTFGAGSRLTVL.

CDR3 sequence reads: CASSGQGTTYGYTF. In DNA form, the CDR3 reads TGCGCCAGCAGCGGGCAGGGGACGACCTATGGCTACACCTTC. This chain links TRBV5-1 with TRBJ1-2; TRBD1 is a possible D gene (6 bases). V was pared by 4 bases and J by 4 bases, with 14 bases between. Per germline, CDR1 SGHRS and CDR2 YFSETQ. The CDR3 has 14 amino acids.

This clone occurred once. The chain joins TRBV6-5 to TRBJ2-7; D is unclear. The CDR3 extends over 15 amino acids. The germline CDR1 and CDR2 sequences are MNHEY and SVGAGI. V dropped 0 bases and J dropped 3 bases, with 12 bases sitting between them. This CDR3 is CASSYSNTVNYEQYF. CDR3 DNA sequence: TGTGCCAGCAGTTACTCGAATACAGTCAACTACGAGCAGTACTTC.